This TCR beta chain is drawn from a study of human T cells and chemical hapten exposure. Turning to the study itself: Enrolled patients were predominantly female and had alopecia areata, totalis or universalis.

TCRdb processed the RACE reads anew with MiXCR; each CDR3 protein has one entry. The sample records approximately 100,000 distinct CDR3 sequences, about a tenth being singletons. Indicated time point: patch test 2, 6 weeks after DPC sensitization. This sample's treatment: therapeutic diphenylcyclopropenone sensitization with weekly scalp DPC. Samples of blood were obtained prior to the application of each patch test. Alopecia patients deemed DPC-suitable, aged 18 to 70, excluding pregnancy. Germline V gene lookup returns CDR1 LGHNA and CDR2 YSLEER. V lost 3 bases, J lost 2 bases, and 8 bases stayed unmatched. The length of the CDR3 is 16 residues.

The receptor comes from a woman between 40 and 55 years old with alopecia areata. Some clones in this sample may be carry-over from other donors' samples. The rearrangement uses TRBV4-3 and TRBJ2-3, with TRBD2 matching over 7 bases. The sequencing here drew on whole blood, taken in connection with sensitization to the hapten diphenylcyclopropenone (DPC). The CDR3 DNA is TGCGCCAGCAGCCATTCAGCGGGGTCTCACACAGATACGCAGTATTTT. It encodes CASSHSAGSHTDTQYF.